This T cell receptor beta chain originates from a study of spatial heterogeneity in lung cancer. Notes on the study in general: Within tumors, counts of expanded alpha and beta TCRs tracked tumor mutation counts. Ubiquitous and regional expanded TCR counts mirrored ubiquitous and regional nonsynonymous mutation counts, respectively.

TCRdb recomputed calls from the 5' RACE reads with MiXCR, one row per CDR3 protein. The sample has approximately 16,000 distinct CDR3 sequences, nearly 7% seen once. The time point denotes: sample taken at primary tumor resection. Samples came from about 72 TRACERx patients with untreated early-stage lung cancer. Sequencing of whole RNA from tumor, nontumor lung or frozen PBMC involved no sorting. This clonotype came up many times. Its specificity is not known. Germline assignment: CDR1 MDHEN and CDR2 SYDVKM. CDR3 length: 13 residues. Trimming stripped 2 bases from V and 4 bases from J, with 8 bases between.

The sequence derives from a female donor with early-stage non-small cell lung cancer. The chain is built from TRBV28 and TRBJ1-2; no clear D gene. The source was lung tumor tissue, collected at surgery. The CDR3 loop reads CASSLRTPYGYTF. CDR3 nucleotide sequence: TGTGCCAGCAGTTTAAGAACTCCCTATGGCTACACCTTC.